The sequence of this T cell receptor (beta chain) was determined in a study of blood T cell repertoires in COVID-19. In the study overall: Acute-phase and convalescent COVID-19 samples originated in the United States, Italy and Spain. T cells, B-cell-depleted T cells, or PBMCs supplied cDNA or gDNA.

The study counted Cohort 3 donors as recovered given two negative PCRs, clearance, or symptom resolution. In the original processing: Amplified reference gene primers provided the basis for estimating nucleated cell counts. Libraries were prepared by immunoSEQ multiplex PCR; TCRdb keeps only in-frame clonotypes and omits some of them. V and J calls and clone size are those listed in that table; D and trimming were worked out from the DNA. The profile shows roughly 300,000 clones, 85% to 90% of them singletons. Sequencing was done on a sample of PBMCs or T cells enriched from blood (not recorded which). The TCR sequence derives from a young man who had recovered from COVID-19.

Here the CDR3 reads CASTFLGQENTGELFF. The CDR3 DNA follows: TGTGCCAGCACCTTTTTGGGACAGGAGAACACCGGGGAGCTGTTTTTT. The chain has TRBV6-4 and TRBJ2-2, with 8 bases matching TRBD1. The V gene end was trimmed by 7 bases and the J gene end by 1 base; junction bases not matched to a gene: 8. The CDR3 extends over 16 amino acids. Per the germline V gene, CDR1 is MRHNA and CDR2 is SNTAGT.